Listed here are 5 T cell receptor beta chains from one sample, sequenced in a study of blood T cells in healthy people across ages. For the second PCR, which ran for roughly 7 to 11 cycles, a sample-barcoded 5' primer and a J-beta primer mix were used. TCRdb itself ran the 5' RACE reads through MiXCR, one entry per CDR3 protein. The sample lists hundreds of thousands of distinct CDR3 sequences; 62% were seen once. The sample was blood. Receptors were obtained from a man aged 25-45 years in good health.

This chain links TRBV30 with TRBJ1-4, with unresolved D. This CDR3 is 11 amino acids long. From germline, CDR1 is GTSNPN and CDR2 SVGIG (reference sequence). Trimming took 7 bases from V and 11 from J, leaving 14 bases between them. This CDR3 reads CASPAAGKLFF. The CDR3 region has the DNA TGTGCCTCACCAGCAGCCGGCAAACTGTTTTTT.

CDR3: CASTPGQQEPTYGYTF. DNA of the CDR3: TGTGCCAGCACTCCAGGACAGCAGGAGCCCACCTATGGCTACACCTTC. The V and J genes are TRBV21-1 and TRBJ1-2. TRBV21-1 constitutes a pseudogene. The CDR3 is made up of 16 amino acids.

V and J are TRBV6-5 and TRBJ2-5; 8 bases match TRBD1. The germline V gene has CDR1 MNHEY and CDR2 SVGAGI. This CDR3 comprises 14 residues. The ends lost 6 bases at V and 5 bases at J; junction bases unmatched: 8. DNA for the CDR3: TGTGCCAGCAGGGAGACAGGGGTGAGGGAGACCCAGTACTTC. Its translation: CASRETGVRETQYF.

The gene calls are TRBV24-1 and TRBJ1-5, with unresolved D. Between the trimmed V and J ends, which lost 2 bases and 5 bases, there was a span of 6 bases. This CDR3 has 13 residues. Germline V lookup: CDR1 KGHDR, CDR2 SFDVKD. CDR3 sequence (DNA): TGTGCCACCAGTGATTACAGAGATCAGCCCCAGCATTTT. This sequence encodes CATSDYRDQPQHF.

This clonotype was recorded a few times. This chain connects TRBV6-2 or TRBV6-3 to TRBJ2-5; D uncertain. The CDR3 extends over 13 amino acids. CDR1 is MNHEY, CDR2 SVGEGT, per germline. V lost 2 bases and J 1 base, leaving 5 bases between the germline ends. The CDR3 bases are TGTGCCAGCAGTTACGATGTCCAAGAGACCCAGTACTTC. It yields the protein CASSYDVQETQYF.